This T cell receptor (beta chain) came from a study of immune heterogeneity within non-small cell lung tumors. Multiplex PCR (32 V and 13 J primers) was used to amplify the TCR beta CDR3. One entry per CDR3 protein, called by TCRdb with MiXCR from the multiplex PCR reads. The table shows approximately 4,500 distinct CDR3 sequences, with 23% occurring only once. CDR1 and CDR2 (germline): MDHEN, SYDVKM. This CDR3 is 15 amino acids long. Trimming took off 3 bases at V and 0 bases at J, with 6 bases between the two ends. Template material for each sample was around 630 ng of bulk tumor genomic DNA. Biopsy collection occurred during surgery, with several far-apart biopsies per primary tumor. Surgery that was curative in intent was performed on patients with untreated, newly diagnosed non-small cell lung cancer. This clonotype turned up a few times.

The J gene is TRBJ2-6, the V gene TRBV28; D unclear. This TCR derives from a man in his sixties with non-small cell lung cancer. Sequencing was carried out using lung tumor tissue. CDR3 amino acids: CASSFLNSGANVLTF. CDR3 sequence (DNA): TGTGCCAGCAGTTTTTTGAACTCTGGGGCCAACGTCCTGACTTTC.